This is a list of T cell receptor beta chains from one sample in a study of metastatic and nonmetastatic thyroid tumors. TCRdb reprocessed the PCR reads via MiXCR. The data hold about 15,000 clones, with roughly 32% observed a single time. Specimen: tumor tissue. The receptors originated from a female donor with papillary thyroid cancer or a benign thyroid nodule (not recorded which). Some clones in this sample may be carry-over from other donors' samples. CDR3s include the opening cysteine and the closing phenylalanine or tryptophan. A D gene is named only where the DNA matches it firmly. Clone sizes are given selectively: once, few, many, or a class where the clone is expanded.

>18|TRBD2|TRBV6-2/TRBV6-3|medium-sized|TRBJ2-2
TGTGCCAGCAGTTACCCTACCTTAGCGGGGGGGCGGACCGGGGAGCTGTTTTTT
CASSYPTLAGGRTGELFF
>16|TRBD1|TRBV14|many|TRBJ2-3
TGTGCCAGCAGCCCCACAGGGGGCTGGAGCACAGATACGCAGTATTTT
CASSPTGGWSTDTQYF
>12|TRBD2|TRBV19|-|TRBJ2-7
TGTGCCAGTAGTACCAGCGGGAACGAGCAGTACTTC
CASSTSGNEQYF
>15|TRBD1|TRBV19|medium-sized|TRBJ1-1
TGTGCCAGTAGTATTCAACCAGGGGGACGGACTGAAGCTTTCTTT
CASSIQPGGRTEAFF
>14|TRBD1|TRBV2|many|TRBJ1-4
TGTGCCAGCAGTGCAACAGGGGGTGGGGAAAAACTGTTTTTT
CASSATGGGEKLFF
>15|-|TRBV6-1|-|TRBJ2-5
TGTGCCAGCAGTGAAGCGCGGCCTCAAGGGGAGACCCAGTACTTC
CASSEARPQGETQYF
>13|-|TRBV20-1|medium-sized|TRBJ2-7
TGCAGTTGCTACCGGGGAAGCTCCTACGAGCAGTACTTC
CSCYRGSSYEQYF
>13|-|TRBV5-1|-|TRBJ2-7
TGCGCCAGCAGCTTGGGGCTTGGGTACGAGCAGTACTTC
CASSLGLGYEQYF
>17|TRBD2|TRBV20-1|many|TRBJ2-3
TGCAGTGCTAGAGAGGTCCCGTCACTAGCGGGGGCCTATACGCAGTATTTT
CSAREVPSLAGAYTQYF
>15|-|TRBV5-4|-|TRBJ2-7
TGTGCCAGCAGCTTGTCCAGGGGCTCCTCCTACGAGCAGTACTTC
CASSLSRGSSYEQYF
>14|-|TRBV6-1|large|TRBJ2-2
TGTGCCAGCAGGATGGACATGGGGGCCGGGGAGCTGTTTTTT
CASRMDMGAGELFF
>15|TRBD1|TRBV24-1|-|TRBJ2-1
TGTGCCACCAGTGGGGGACAGGTGACCTACAATGAGCGGTTCTTC
CATSGGQVTYNERFF
>14|-|TRBV12-3/TRBV12-4|medium-sized|TRBJ2-7
TGTGCCAGCAGTTCCCCGGACTCCGGGACCGAGCAGTACTTC
CASSSPDSGTEQYF
>12|-|TRBV12-3/TRBV12-4|-|TRBJ2-7
TGTGCCAGCAGAGGGACACCAAATGAGCAGTACTTC
CASRGTPNEQYF
>15|-|TRBV6-1|few|TRBJ2-1
TGTGCCAGCAGGGGGTCCGGGAGCTCCTACAATGAGCAGTTCTTC
CASRGSGSSYNEQFF
>14|-|TRBV12-3/TRBV12-4|few|TRBJ2-7
TGTGCCAGCAGTTCCAGCGGTAACTCCTACGAGCAGTACTTC
CASSSSGNSYEQYF
>13|-|TRBV3-1|medium-sized|TRBJ2-7
TGTGCCAGCAGCCGGGTCGAAGGAAGGGAGCAGTACTTC
CASSRVEGREQYF
>8|-|TRBV20-1|-|TRBJ1-2
TGCAGTGTCTTGGGCTACACCTTC
CSVLGYTF
>14|-|TRBV5-1|once|TRBJ2-1
TGCGCCAGCAGCTACGGAGGGAGATTCAATGAGCAGTTCTTC
CASSYGGRFNEQFF
>13|-|TRBV20-1|-|TRBJ2-3
TGCAGTGCTAGCTTAGCGACCACAGATACGCAGTATTTT
CSASLATTDTQYF
>17|TRBD1|TRBV6-5|few|TRBJ2-1
TGTGCCAGCATTCCTTCCCCGGGACAGCGATACCCCTATGAGCAGTTCTTC
CASIPSPGQRYPYEQFF
>17|-|TRBV16|many|TRBJ2-1
TGTGCCAGCAGCCTCCCCCAGGGCGTTAGCTCCTACAATGAGCAGTTCTTC
CASSLPQGVSSYNEQFF
>15|-|TRBV7-9|medium-sized|TRBJ1-4
TGTGCCAGCAGCTTAGATGGACAAAAGTTTGAAAAACTGTTTTTT
CASSLDGQKFEKLFF
>13|-|TRBV5-1|-|TRBJ1-3
TGCGCCAGCAGCGCCGACTTCCGAAACACCATATATTTT
CASSADFRNTIYF
>14|-|TRBV7-7|many|TRBJ2-5
TGTGCCAGCAGCTCAGACAGACGCTTCGGGACCCAGTACTTC
CASSSDRRFGTQYF
>12|-|TRBV7-3|-|TRBJ1-2
TGTGCCATCAGACCCGGGGCCGGGGTCTACACCTTC
CAIRPGAGVYTF
>14|-|TRBV6-4|many|TRBJ2-2
TGTGCCAGCAGTGAAGGGGATGGCACCGGGGAGCTGTTTTTT
CASSEGDGTGELFF
>17|TRBD2|TRBV2|medium-sized|TRBJ2-1
TGTGCCAGCTTACCCTTTCCCGGGACTAGCGGGGAGGATGAGCAGTTCTTC
CASLPFPGTSGEDEQFF
>15|TRBD1|TRBV9|once|TRBJ1-2
TGTGCCAGCAGCTTCGGACAGGGGGCAGGGTATGGCTACACCTTC
CASSFGQGAGYGYTF
>15|TRBD2|TRBV20-1|-|TRBJ2-7
TGCAGTGCTAGAGCTGTGGCGGGAGGGGACTACGAGCAGTACTTC
CSARAVAGGDYEQYF
>14|-|TRBV12-3/TRBV12-4|many|TRBJ1-4
TGTGCCAGCAGTTCTGGCAGGAACTTGCAAAAACTGTTTTTT
CASSSGRNLQKLFF
>14|-|TRBV9|medium-sized|TRBJ2-3
TGTGCCAGCAGCGCCTCTAGCGGCACAGATACGCAGTATTTT
CASSASSGTDTQYF
>12|-|TRBV29-1|-|TRBJ1-1
TGCAGCGTTGTGGACGGATACACTGAAGCTTTCTTT
CSVVDGYTEAFF
>15|TRBD1|TRBV2|-|TRBJ2-3
TGTGCCAGCAGTGAGGGGACAGCTAGCACAGATACGCAGTATTTT
CASSEGTASTDTQYF
>14|-|TRBV6-1|few|TRBJ1-1
TGTGCCAGCAGTGGTACAGGGAGCGTCACTGAAGCTTTCTTT
CASSGTGSVTEAFF
>15|-|TRBV7-8|medium-sized|TRBJ1-1
TGTGCCAGCAGCTTAGCGAATACAGGGTTTACTGAAGCTTTCTTT
CASSLANTGFTEAFF
>12|-|TRBV30|once|TRBJ2-2
TGTGCCTGGAGCAGGGACACCGGGGAGCTGTTTTTT
CAWSRDTGELFF
>13|TRBD1|TRBV6-1|-|TRBJ1-1
TGTGCCAGCAGCACCCTTGGGACAGGGTCAGCTTTCTTT
CASSTLGTGSAFF
>15|TRBD1|TRBV7-9|many|TRBJ2-3
TGTGCCAGCAGCGCTACCACGCCGGGACAGGGAACGCAGTATTTT
CASSATTPGQGTQYF
>15|TRBD2|TRBV9|-|TRBJ2-1
TGTGCCAGCAGCGCCGGGACTAGTGGGGCATGGGAGCAGTTCTTC
CASSAGTSGAWEQFF
>16|-|TRBV4-2|many|TRBJ2-2
TGTGCCAGCAGCCAACGAGAAAACGTAAACACCGGGGAGCTGTTTTTT
CASSQRENVNTGELFF
>13|-|TRBV11-3|-|TRBJ2-7
TGTGCCAGCAGCTTAGGGTCGGCGCCTGGGTCGCACTTC
CASSLGSAPGSHF
>15|-|TRBV5-1|-|TRBJ1-2
TGCGCCAGCAGCTTGGGAGTGAGGGACGTCTATGGCTACACCTTC
CASSLGVRDVYGYTF
>16|-|TRBV6-2/TRBV6-3|many|TRBJ1-4
TGTGCCAGCAGTTACAGTGTTGGAGGGTATGAGGAAAAACTGTTTTTT
CASSYSVGGYEEKLFF
>16|-|TRBV27|few|TRBJ1-6
TGTGCCAGCAGCCCAAATGAGGGGTACTATAATTCACCCCTCCACTTT
CASSPNEGYYNSPLHF
>15|TRBD1|TRBV11-2|medium-sized|TRBJ2-7
TGTGCCAGCAGCTTCCGGGACAGCTTCTCCTACGAGCAGTACTTC
CASSFRDSFSYEQYF
>15|-|TRBV5-1|medium-sized|TRBJ2-7
TGCGCCAGCAGCCTAGGACACAAACTCTCCTACGAGCAGTACTTC
CASSLGHKLSYEQYF
>18|-|TRBV5-1|-|TRBJ2-6
TGCGCCAGCAGCTTAGGAGACAGGAAAAGCTCTGGGGCCAACGTCCTGACTTTC
CASSLGDRKSSGANVLTF
>15|-|TRBV9|-|TRBJ1-1
TGTGCCAGCAGCGGCCACCCCGGGAAGAACACTGAAGCTTTCTTT
CASSGHPGKNTEAFF
>14|-|TRBV10-1|medium-sized|TRBJ2-4
TGCGCCAGCAGCGTCGATGGAGCCAAAAACATTCAGTACTTC
CASSVDGAKNIQYF
>13|-|TRBV5-1|many|TRBJ2-3
TGCGCCAGCAGCTTGAGGACTACAGATACGCAGTATTTT
CASSLRTTDTQYF
>15|TRBD1|TRBV6-6|many|TRBJ1-1
TGTGCCAGCAGTTACTCGGGACAGGGGGCCACTGAAGCTTTCTTT
CASSYSGQGATEAFF
>16|TRBD1|TRBV18|-|TRBJ2-1
TGTGCCAGCTCAACCATTCTAGGGACAGGAGTAAATGAGCAGTTCTTC
CASSTILGTGVNEQFF